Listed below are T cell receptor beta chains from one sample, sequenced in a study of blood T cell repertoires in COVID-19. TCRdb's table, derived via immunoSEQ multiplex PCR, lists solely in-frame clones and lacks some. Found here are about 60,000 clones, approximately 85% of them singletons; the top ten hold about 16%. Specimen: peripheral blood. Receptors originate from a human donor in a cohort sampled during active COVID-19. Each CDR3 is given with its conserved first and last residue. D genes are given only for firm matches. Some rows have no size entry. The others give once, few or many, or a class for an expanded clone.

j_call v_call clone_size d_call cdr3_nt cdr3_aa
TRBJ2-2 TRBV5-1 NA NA TGCGCCAGCAGCTTGAACTCATACACCGGGGAGCTGTTTTTT CASSLNSYTGELFF
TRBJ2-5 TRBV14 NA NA TGTGCCAGCAGCCAGGGGACTGTTGCGGGGACCCAGTACTTC CASSQGTVAGTQYF
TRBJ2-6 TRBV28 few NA TGTGCCAGCAGTTCGTCCGGGGGAGACTACTCTGGGGCCAACGTCCTGACTTTC CASSSSGGDYSGANVLTF
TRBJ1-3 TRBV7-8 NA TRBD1 TGTGCCAGCAGTCGCGACAGGGGGGCTGGAAACACCATATATTTT CASSRDRGAGNTIYF
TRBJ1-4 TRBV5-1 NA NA TGCGCCAGCAGCCAGGGATACAGTCCGAATGAAAAACTGTTTTTT CASSQGYSPNEKLFF
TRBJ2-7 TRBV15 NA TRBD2 TGTGCCACCAGCGCCGGCGGGAGCAGGAACGAGCAGTACTTC CATSAGGSRNEQYF
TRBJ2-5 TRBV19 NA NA TGTGCCACCAGATCGGAACAGGGACAAGAGACCCAGTACTTC CATRSEQGQETQYF
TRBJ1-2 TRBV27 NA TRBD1 TGTGCCAGCAGTTTAACAGGGGGCCTCTATGGCTACACCTTC CASSLTGGLYGYTF
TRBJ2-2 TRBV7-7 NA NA TGTGCCAGCAGCTTAGCGGTAGGAGACCGGGGGACCGGGGAGCTGTTTTTT CASSLAVGDRGTGELFF
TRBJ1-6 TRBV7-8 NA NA TGTGCCAGCAGCTCCCGACAGTATGGCACCTATAATTCACCCCTCCACTTT CASSSRQYGTYNSPLHF
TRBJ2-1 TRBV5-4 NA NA TGTGCCAGCAGCTTGGGACTATCCCCTCCCTACAATGAGCAGTTCTTC CASSLGLSPPYNEQFF
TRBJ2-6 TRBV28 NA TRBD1 TGTGCCAGCAGCAGGACAGGGTTTTTCTCTGGGGCCAACGTCCTGACTTTC CASSRTGFFSGANVLTF
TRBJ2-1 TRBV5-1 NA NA TGCGCCAGCAGCTTGGCGGAGGGGACTGGGATCGGTGAGCAGTTCTTC CASSLAEGTGIGEQFF
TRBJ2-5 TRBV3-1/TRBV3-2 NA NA TGTGCCAGCAGCCTCAAAGAGACCCAGTACTTC CASSLKETQYF
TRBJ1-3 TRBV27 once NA TGTGCCAGCAGTAAAACCAAGAGCTCTGGAAACACCATATATTTT CASSKTKSSGNTIYF
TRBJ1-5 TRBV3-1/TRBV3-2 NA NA TGTGCCAGCAGCCAAGATCAGGTGAATCAGCCCCAGCATTTT CASSQDQVNQPQHF
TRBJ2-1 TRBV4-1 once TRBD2 TGCGCCAGCAGCCCCCTCCCCACTAGCGGGGAACACAATGAGCAGTTCTTC CASSPLPTSGEHNEQFF
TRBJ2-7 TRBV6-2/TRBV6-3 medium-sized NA TGTGCCAGCAGTTACGATGGGGCTTCCTACGAGCAGTACTTC CASSYDGASYEQYF
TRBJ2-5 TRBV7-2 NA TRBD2 TGTGCCAGCAGCTTAGTTTGGGGAGGGCAAGAGACCCAGTACTTC CASSLVWGGQETQYF
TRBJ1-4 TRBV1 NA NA TGCACCAGCAGCCGAGGGGAGACAGGTCCGGGAGGGGAAAAACTGTTTTTT CTSSRGETGPGGEKLFF
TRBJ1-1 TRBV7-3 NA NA TGTGCCAGCAGCTTAAGAGGTGACACTGAAGCTTTCTTT CASSLRGDTEAFF
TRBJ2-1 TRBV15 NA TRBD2 TGTGCCACCAAAGCGGGGGACCTTTACAATGAGCAGTTCTTC CATKAGDLYNEQFF
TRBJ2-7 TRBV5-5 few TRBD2 TGTGCCAGCAGCTCCCCGGGTAGCGGGAGACAGGGCGAGCAGTACTTC CASSSPGSGRQGEQYF
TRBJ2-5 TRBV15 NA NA TGTGCCACCAGCCGGCGGATGGTGGGGGCGGAGACCCAGTACTTC CATSRRMVGAETQYF
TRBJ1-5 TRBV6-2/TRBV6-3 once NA TGTGCCAGCAGTTACCCAGGGGCCGATTTCGATAGCAATCAGCCCCAGCATTTT CASSYPGADFDSNQPQHF
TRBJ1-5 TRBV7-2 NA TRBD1 TGTGCCAGCAGCTCCCGTGGGACAGGGAACAATCAGCCCCAGCATTTT CASSSRGTGNNQPQHF
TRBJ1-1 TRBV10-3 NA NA TGTGCCATCAGGGATCACAGGGCGGGAGGCACTGAAGCTTTCTTT CAIRDHRAGGTEAFF
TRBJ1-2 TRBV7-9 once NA TGTGCCAGCACCCCGGAGAGGATCTATGGCTACACCTTC CASTPERIYGYTF
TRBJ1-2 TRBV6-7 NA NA TGTGGGTGTGGGAGCTGTGGCTACACCTTC CGCGSCGYTF
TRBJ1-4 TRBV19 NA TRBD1 TGTGCCAGTAGAAGACAGGGCAGTAGTGAAAAACTGTTTTTT CASRRQGSSEKLFF
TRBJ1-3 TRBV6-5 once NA TGTGCCAGCAGTTACTCGGGGGGACACACCATATATTTT CASSYSGGHTIYF
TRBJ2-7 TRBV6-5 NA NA TGTGCCAGCAGTTACGAGTTCAGGGCAGCCGGCGAGCAGTACTTC CASSYEFRAAGEQYF
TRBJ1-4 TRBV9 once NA TGTGCCAGCAGCTCCTCCTTACAGAGTACCAATGAAAAACTGTTTTTT CASSSSLQSTNEKLFF
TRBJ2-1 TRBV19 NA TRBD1 TGTGCCAGTACCCCCACACAGGGGGGTTACAATGAGCAGTTCTTC CASTPTQGGYNEQFF
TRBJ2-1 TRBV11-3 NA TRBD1 TGTGCCAGCAGCACAGGGGGCAGGAATGAGCAGTTCTTC CASSTGGRNEQFF
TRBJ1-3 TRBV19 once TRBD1 TGTGCCAGTAGTATATGGCCACAGGGGGTTGGAAACACCATATATTTT CASSIWPQGVGNTIYF
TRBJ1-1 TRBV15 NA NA TGTGCCACCAGCAGAGACAGGGGCGCAACTTTCTTT CATSRDRGATFF